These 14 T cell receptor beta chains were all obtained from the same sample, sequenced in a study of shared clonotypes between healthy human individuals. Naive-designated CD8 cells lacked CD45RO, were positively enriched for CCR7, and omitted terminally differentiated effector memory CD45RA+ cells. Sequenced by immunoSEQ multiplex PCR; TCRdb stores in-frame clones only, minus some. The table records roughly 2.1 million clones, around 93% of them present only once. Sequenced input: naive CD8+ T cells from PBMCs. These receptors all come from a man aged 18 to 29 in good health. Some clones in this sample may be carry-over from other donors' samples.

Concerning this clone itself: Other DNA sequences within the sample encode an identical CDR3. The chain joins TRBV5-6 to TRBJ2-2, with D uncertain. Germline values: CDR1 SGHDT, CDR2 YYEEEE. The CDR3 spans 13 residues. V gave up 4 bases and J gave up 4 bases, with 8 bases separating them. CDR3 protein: CASSLGLTGELFF. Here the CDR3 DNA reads TGTGCCAGCAGCCTAGGCCTCACCGGGGAGCTGTTTTTT. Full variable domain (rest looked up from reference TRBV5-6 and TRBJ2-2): DAGVTQSPTHLIKTRGQQVTLRCSPKSGHDTVSWYQQALGQGPQFIFQYYEEEERQRGNFPDRFSGHQFPNYSSELNVNALLLGDSALYLCASSLGLTGELFFGEGSRLTVL.

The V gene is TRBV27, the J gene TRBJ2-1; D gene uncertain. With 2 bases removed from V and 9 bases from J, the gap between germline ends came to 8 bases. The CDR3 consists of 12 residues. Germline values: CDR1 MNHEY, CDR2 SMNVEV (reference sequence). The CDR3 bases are TGTGCCAGCAGTTTAGGGGTGGGTGAGCAGTTCTTC. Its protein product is CASSLGVGEQFF.

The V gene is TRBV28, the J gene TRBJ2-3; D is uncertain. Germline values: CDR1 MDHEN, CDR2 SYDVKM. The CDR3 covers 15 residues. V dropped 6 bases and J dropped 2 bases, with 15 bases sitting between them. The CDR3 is CASSRGYAVTDTQYF. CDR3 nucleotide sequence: TGTGCCAGCAGCCGTGGCTATGCGGTCACAGATACGCAGTATTTT.

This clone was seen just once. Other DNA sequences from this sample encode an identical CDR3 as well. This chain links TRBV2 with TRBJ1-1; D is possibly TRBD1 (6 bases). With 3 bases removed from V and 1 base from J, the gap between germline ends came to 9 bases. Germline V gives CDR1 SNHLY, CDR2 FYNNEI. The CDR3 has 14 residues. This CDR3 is CASSDRGPNTEAFF. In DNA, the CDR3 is TGTGCCAGCAGTGACAGGGGACCGAACACTGAAGCTTTCTTT.

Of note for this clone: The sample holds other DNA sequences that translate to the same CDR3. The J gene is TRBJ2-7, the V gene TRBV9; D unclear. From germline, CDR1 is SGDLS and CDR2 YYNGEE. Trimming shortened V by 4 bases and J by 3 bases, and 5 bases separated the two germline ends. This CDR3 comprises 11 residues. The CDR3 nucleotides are TGTGCCAGCAGCTCCAACTACGAGCAGTACTTC. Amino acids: CASSSNYEQYF.

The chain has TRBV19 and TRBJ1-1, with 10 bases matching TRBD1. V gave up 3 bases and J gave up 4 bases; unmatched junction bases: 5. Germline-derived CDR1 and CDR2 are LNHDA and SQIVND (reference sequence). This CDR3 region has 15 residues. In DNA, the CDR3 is TGTGCCAGTAGTATTAGACAGGGGGCGAGCACTGAAGCTTTCTTT. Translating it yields CASSIRQGASTEAFF.

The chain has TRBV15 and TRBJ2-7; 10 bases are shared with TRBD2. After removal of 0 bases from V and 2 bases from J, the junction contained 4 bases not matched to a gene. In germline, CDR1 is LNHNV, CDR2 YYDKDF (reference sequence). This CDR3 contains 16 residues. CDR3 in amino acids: CATSRDRTSGAYEQYF. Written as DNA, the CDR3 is TGTGCCACCAGCAGAGACAGGACTAGCGGAGCCTACGAGCAGTACTTC.

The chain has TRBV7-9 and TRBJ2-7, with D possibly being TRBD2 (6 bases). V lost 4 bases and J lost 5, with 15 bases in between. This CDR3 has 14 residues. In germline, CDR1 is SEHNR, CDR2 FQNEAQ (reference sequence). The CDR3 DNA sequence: TGTGCCAGCAGCTCCACGGGAGTCGGTCACGAGCAGTACTTC. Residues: CASSSTGVGHEQYF.

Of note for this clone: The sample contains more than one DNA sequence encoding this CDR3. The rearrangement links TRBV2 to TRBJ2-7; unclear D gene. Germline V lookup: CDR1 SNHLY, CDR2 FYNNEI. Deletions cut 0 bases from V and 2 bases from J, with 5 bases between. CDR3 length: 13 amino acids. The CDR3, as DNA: TGTGCCAGCAGTGAAGCGCTTACCTACGAGCAGTACTTC. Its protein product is CASSEALTYEQYF.

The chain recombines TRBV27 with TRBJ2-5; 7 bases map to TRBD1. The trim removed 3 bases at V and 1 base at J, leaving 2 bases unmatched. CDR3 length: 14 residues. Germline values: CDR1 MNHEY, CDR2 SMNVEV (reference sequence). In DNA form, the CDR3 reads TGTGCCAGCAGTTTCGACAGGGCCCAAGAGACCCAGTACTTC. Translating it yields CASSFDRAQETQYF.

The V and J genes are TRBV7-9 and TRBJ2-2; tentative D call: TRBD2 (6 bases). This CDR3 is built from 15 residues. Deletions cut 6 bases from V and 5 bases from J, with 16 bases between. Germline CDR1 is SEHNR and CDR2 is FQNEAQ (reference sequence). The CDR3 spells CASSGSPGGTGELFF. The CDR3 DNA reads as TGTGCCAGCAGTGGGTCCCCCGGAGGGACCGGGGAGCTGTTTTTT. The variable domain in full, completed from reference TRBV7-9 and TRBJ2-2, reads DTGVSQNPRHKITKRGQNVTFRCDPISEHNRLYWYRQTLGQGPEFLTYFQNEAQLEKSRLLSDRFSAERPKGSFSTLEIQRTEQGDSAMYLCASSGSPGGTGELFFGEGSRLTVL.

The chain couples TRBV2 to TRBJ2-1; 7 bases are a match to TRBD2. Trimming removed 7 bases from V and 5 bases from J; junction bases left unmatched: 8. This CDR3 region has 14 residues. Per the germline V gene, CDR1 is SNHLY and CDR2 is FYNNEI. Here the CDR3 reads CASNGGGPDNEQFF. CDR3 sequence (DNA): TGTGCCAGCAACGGGGGAGGGCCGGACAATGAGCAGTTCTTC. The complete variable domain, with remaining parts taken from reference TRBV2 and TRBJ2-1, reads EPEVTQTPSHQVTQMGQEVILRCVPISNHLYFYWYRQILGQKVEFLVSFYNNEISEKSEIFDDQFSVERPDGSNFTLKIRSTKLEDSAMYFCASNGGGPDNEQFFGPGTRLTVL.

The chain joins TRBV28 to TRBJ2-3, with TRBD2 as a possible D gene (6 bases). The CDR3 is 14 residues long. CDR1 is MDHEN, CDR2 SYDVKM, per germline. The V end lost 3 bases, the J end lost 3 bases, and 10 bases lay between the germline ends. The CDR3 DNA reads TGTGCCAGCAGTTTTATGCGGGGAACAGATACGCAGTATTTT. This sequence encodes CASSFMRGTDTQYF.

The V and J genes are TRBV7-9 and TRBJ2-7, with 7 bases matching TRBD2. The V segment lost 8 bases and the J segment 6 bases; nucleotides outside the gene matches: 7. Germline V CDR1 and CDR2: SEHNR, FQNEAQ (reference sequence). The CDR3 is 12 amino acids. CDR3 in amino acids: CASGGEGCEQYF. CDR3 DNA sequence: TGTGCCAGCGGAGGGGAGGGCTGCGAGCAGTACTTC.